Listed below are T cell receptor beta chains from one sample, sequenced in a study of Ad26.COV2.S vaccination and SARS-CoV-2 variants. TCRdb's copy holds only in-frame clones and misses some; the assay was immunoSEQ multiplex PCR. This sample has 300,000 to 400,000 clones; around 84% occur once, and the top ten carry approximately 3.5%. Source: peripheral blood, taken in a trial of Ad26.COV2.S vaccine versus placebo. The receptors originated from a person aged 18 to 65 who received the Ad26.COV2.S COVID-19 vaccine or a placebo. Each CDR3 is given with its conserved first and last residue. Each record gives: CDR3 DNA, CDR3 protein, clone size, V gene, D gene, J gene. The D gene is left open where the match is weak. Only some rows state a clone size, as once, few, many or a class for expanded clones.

cdr3_nt: TGTGCCAGCCAGGGGGCCGCCGGGGAGCTGTTTTTT
cdr3_aa: CASQGAAGELFF
clone_size: NA
v_call: TRBV2
d_call: TRBD1
j_call: TRBJ2-2

cdr3_nt: TGCGCCAGCAGCAACAGGGAGAACACTGAAGCTTTCTTT
cdr3_aa: CASSNRENTEAFF
clone_size: NA
v_call: TRBV10-2
d_call: NA
j_call: TRBJ1-1

cdr3_nt: TGTGCCAGCAGCCCCCGGGACAGGGCCCCCAATCAGCCCCAGCATTTT
cdr3_aa: CASSPRDRAPNQPQHF
clone_size: NA
v_call: TRBV21-1
d_call: NA
j_call: TRBJ1-5

cdr3_nt: TGTGCCAGCAGCGTAGGGGGGGCCCTCACCGGGGAGCTGTTTTTT
cdr3_aa: CASSVGGALTGELFF
clone_size: NA
v_call: TRBV9
d_call: NA
j_call: TRBJ2-2

cdr3_nt: TGTGCCATCAGGTTAGCGGGGGAGGACGAGCAGTACTTC
cdr3_aa: CAIRLAGEDEQYF
clone_size: NA
v_call: TRBV10-3
d_call: TRBD2
j_call: TRBJ2-7

cdr3_nt: TGCGCCAGCAGCCAAGTAACAGGCGGCTCGTATAATTCACCCCTCCACTTT
cdr3_aa: CASSQVTGGSYNSPLHF
clone_size: NA
v_call: TRBV4-3
d_call: NA
j_call: TRBJ1-6

cdr3_nt: TGTGCCAGCAGCGTGCAGGGGGTACACCTAGCGGGAGGGCCCACAGATACGCAGTATTTT
cdr3_aa: CASSVQGVHLAGGPTDTQYF
clone_size: once
v_call: TRBV9
d_call: TRBD2
j_call: TRBJ2-3

cdr3_nt: TGTGCCACCCAGTTAATAGACTCGATCGCAGATACGCAGTATTTT
cdr3_aa: CATQLIDSIADTQYF
clone_size: NA
v_call: TRBV5-6
d_call: NA
j_call: TRBJ2-3

cdr3_nt: TGCGCCAGCAGCGTCTCTGGGGGCAGCTACAATGAGCAGTTCTTC
cdr3_aa: CASSVSGGSYNEQFF
clone_size: once
v_call: TRBV4-3
d_call: NA
j_call: TRBJ2-1

cdr3_nt: TGTGCCGTAAAATCCGACAGGGATAATTCACCCCTCCACTTT
cdr3_aa: CAVKSDRDNSPLHF
clone_size: NA
v_call: TRBV6-5
d_call: TRBD1
j_call: TRBJ1-6

cdr3_nt: TGTGCCAGCAGCTTAGATCCGGTACTAGCGGGAGTTGTAGATACGCAGTATTTT
cdr3_aa: CASSLDPVLAGVVDTQYF
clone_size: NA
v_call: TRBV11-2
d_call: TRBD2
j_call: TRBJ2-3

cdr3_nt: TGCGCCAGCAGCGCGGGACTGTACACAGATACGCAGTATTTT
cdr3_aa: CASSAGLYTDTQYF
clone_size: NA
v_call: TRBV5-1
d_call: NA
j_call: TRBJ2-3

cdr3_nt: TGCGCCAGCAGCCAAGCCCACAGCGGCCTGGGGGAGCTGTTTTTT
cdr3_aa: CASSQAHSGLGELFF
clone_size: NA
v_call: TRBV4-3
d_call: NA
j_call: TRBJ2-2

cdr3_nt: TGTGCCAGCAGTTTAAGTAGGTCGGGGGTCACTATCTACAATGAGCAGTTCTTC
cdr3_aa: CASSLSRSGVTIYNEQFF
clone_size: NA
v_call: TRBV28
d_call: NA
j_call: TRBJ2-1

cdr3_nt: TGTGCCAGCAGTCGGGCTAGCAGCCAAGAGACCCAGTACTTC
cdr3_aa: CASSRASSQETQYF
clone_size: NA
v_call: TRBV6-2/TRBV6-3
d_call: NA
j_call: TRBJ2-5

cdr3_nt: TGTGCCAGCTCAATTTATGGCACTGAAGCTTTCTTT
cdr3_aa: CASSIYGTEAFF
clone_size: once
v_call: TRBV18
d_call: NA
j_call: TRBJ1-1

cdr3_nt: TGTGCCAGCAGCTTAGTACAGGGGCCGGTGGGCGATCAGTACTTC
cdr3_aa: CASSLVQGPVGDQYF
clone_size: NA
v_call: TRBV7-2
d_call: TRBD1
j_call: TRBJ2-4

cdr3_nt: TGTGCCAGTACCCCCGGACAGTCCTACGAGCAGTACTTC
cdr3_aa: CASTPGQSYEQYF
clone_size: NA
v_call: TRBV19
d_call: NA
j_call: TRBJ2-7

cdr3_nt: TGTGCCAGCAGTTTAGGGCAGGGAAATCAGCCCCAGCATTTT
cdr3_aa: CASSLGQGNQPQHF
clone_size: NA
v_call: TRBV27
d_call: NA
j_call: TRBJ1-5

cdr3_nt: TGTGCCAGCAGCCCCACAGGGTACCGACAAGAGACCCAGTACTTC
cdr3_aa: CASSPTGYRQETQYF
clone_size: NA
v_call: TRBV5-5
d_call: NA
j_call: TRBJ2-5

cdr3_nt: TGCGCCAGCAGCCAAGCGGGTCCCCTCTCTGGGGCCAACGTCCTGACTTTC
cdr3_aa: CASSQAGPLSGANVLTF
clone_size: NA
v_call: TRBV4-3
d_call: NA
j_call: TRBJ2-6

cdr3_nt: TGTGCCAGCAACCTGACCGGGAGGAACACTGAAGCTTTCTTT
cdr3_aa: CASNLTGRNTEAFF
clone_size: NA
v_call: TRBV11-3
d_call: NA
j_call: TRBJ1-1

cdr3_nt: TGCGCCAGCAGCTTGGGTTCTTGGCGGGAGGCCGAGCAGTTCTTC
cdr3_aa: CASSLGSWREAEQFF
clone_size: NA
v_call: TRBV5-1
d_call: TRBD2
j_call: TRBJ2-1

cdr3_nt: TGTGCCAGCAGCTTTTCCCCGGAGGGGCAAGAGACCCAGTACTTC
cdr3_aa: CASSFSPEGQETQYF
clone_size: NA
v_call: TRBV9
d_call: NA
j_call: TRBJ2-5

cdr3_nt: TGTGCCAGCAGTGCGCCCCGGGACAGGGTCATGAACACTGAAGCTTTCTTT
cdr3_aa: CASSAPRDRVMNTEAFF
clone_size: NA
v_call: TRBV2
d_call: TRBD1
j_call: TRBJ1-1

cdr3_nt: TGTGCCAGCAGTCTAGGACAGGAACGGAACGGGGAGCTGTTTTTT
cdr3_aa: CASSLGQERNGELFF
clone_size: NA
v_call: TRBV6-5
d_call: TRBD1
j_call: TRBJ2-2

cdr3_nt: TGTGCCACCAGTGATCATCGGGGAGCGGAGACCCAGTACTTC
cdr3_aa: CATSDHRGAETQYF
clone_size: NA
v_call: TRBV24-1
d_call: NA
j_call: TRBJ2-5

cdr3_nt: TGTGCCAGCAGTTACGGACTAGCGGGATCCACAGATACGCAGTATTTT
cdr3_aa: CASSYGLAGSTDTQYF
clone_size: few
v_call: TRBV6-5
d_call: TRBD2
j_call: TRBJ2-3